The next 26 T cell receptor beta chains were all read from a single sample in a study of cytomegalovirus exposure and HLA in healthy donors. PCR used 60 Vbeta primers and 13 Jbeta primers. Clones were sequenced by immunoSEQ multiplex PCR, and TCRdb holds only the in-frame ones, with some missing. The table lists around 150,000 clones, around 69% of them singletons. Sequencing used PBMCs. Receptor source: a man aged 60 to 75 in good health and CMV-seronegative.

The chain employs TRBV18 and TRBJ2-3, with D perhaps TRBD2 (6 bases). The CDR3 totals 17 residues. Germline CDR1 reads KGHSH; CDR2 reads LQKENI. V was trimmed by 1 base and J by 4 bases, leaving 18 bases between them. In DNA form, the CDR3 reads TGTGCCAGCTCACCACGCGACAGCGGGTTCGGCGCAGATACGCAGTATTTT. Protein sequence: CASSPRDSGFGADTQYF.

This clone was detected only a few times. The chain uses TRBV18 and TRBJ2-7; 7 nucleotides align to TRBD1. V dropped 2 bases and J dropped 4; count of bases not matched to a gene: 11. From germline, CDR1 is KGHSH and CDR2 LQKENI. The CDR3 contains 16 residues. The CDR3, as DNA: TGTGCCAGCTCACCAAGTGTGGCAGGGGGATTATACGAGCAGTACTTC. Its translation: CASSPSVAGGLYEQYF.

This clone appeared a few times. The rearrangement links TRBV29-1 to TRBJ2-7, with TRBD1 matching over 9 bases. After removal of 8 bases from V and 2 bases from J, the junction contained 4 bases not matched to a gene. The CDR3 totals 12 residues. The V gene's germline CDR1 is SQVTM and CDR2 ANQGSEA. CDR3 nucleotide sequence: TGCAGCACCCGGGACAGGGCCTACGAGCAGTACTTC. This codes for CSTRDRAYEQYF.

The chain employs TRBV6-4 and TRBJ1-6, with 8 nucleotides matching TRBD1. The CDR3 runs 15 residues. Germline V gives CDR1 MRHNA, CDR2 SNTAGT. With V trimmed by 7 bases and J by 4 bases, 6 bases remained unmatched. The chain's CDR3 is CASKGQGLYNSPLHF. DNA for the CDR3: TGTGCCAGCAAAGGACAGGGACTTTATAATTCACCCCTCCACTTT.

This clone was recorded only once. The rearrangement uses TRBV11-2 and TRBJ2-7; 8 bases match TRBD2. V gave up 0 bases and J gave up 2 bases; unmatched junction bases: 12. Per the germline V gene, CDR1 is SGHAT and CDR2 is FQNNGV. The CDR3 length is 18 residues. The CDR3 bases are TGTGCCAGCAGCTTAGATCCCCTAGCGGGCACCGTGACCTACGAGCAGTACTTC. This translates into CASSLDPLAGTVTYEQYF.

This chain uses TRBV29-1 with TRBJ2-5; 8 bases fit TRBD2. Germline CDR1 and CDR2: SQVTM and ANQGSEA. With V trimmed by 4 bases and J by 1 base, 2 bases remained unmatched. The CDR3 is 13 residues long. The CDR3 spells CSVAGTSQETQYF. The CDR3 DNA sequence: TGCAGCGTTGCCGGGACTAGCCAAGAGACCCAGTACTTC.

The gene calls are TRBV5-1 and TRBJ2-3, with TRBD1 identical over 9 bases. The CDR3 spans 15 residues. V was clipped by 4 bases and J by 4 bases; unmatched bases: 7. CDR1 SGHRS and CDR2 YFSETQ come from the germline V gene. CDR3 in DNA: TGCGCCAGCAGCCCACAGGGGGCGTTTTCAGATACGCAGTATTTT. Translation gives CASSPQGAFSDTQYF.

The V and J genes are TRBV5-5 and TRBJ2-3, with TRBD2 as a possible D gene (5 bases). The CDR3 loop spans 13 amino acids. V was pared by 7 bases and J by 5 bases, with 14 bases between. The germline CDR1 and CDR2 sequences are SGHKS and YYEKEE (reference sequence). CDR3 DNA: TGTGCCAGCTCGGGGAGTGAAGGAGATACGCAGTATTTT. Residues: CASSGSEGDTQYF.

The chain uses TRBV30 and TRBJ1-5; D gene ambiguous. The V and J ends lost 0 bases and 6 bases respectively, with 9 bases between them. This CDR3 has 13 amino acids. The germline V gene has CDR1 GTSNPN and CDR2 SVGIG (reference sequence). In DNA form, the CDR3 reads TGTGCCTGGAGTGTAACGGGAGCTCAGCCCCAGCATTTT. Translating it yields CAWSVTGAQPQHF.

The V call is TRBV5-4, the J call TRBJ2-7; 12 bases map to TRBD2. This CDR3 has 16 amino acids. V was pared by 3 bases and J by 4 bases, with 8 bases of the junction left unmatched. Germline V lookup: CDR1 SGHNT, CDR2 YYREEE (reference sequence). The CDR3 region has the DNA TGTGCCAGCAGCTATCCTGCTAGCGGGAGGGTGTACGAGCAGTACTTC. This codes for CASSYPASGRVYEQYF.

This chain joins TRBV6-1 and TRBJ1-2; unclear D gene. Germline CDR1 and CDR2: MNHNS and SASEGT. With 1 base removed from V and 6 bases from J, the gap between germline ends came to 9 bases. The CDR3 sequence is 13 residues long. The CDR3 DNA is TGTGCCAGCAGTGAAGGCCGAAGAGATGGCTACACCTTC. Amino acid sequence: CASSEGRRDGYTF.

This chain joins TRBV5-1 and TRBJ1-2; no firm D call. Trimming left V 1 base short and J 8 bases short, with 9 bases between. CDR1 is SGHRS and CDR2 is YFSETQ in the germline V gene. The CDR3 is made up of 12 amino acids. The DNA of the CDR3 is TGCGCCAGCAGCTTGCAGACTGGCGGCTACACCTTC. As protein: CASSLQTGGYTF.

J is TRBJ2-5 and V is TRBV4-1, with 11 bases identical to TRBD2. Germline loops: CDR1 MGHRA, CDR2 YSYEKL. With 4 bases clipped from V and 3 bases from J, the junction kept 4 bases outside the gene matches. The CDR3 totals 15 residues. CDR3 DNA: TGCGCCAGCAGCCGGCAGACTAGCGGGAAAGAGACCCAGTACTTC. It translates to CASSRQTSGKETQYF.

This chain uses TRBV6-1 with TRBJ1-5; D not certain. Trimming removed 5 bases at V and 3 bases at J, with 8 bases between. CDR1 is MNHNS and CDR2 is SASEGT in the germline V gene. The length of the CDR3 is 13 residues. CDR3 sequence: CASSPYINQPQHF. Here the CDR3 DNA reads TGTGCCAGCAGTCCCTATATCAATCAGCCCCAGCATTTT.

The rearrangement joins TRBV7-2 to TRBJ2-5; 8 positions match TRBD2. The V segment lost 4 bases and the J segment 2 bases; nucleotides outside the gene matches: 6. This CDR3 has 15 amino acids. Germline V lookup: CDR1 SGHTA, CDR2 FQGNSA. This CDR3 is CASSSGGRRQETQYF. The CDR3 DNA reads TGTGCCAGCAGCTCGGGAGGGAGAAGGCAAGAGACCCAGTACTTC. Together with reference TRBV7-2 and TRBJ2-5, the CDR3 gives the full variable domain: GAGVSQSPSNKVTEKGKDVELRCDPISGHTALYWYRQSLGQGLEFLIYFQGNSAPDKSGLPSDRFSAERTGGSVSTLTIQRTQQEDSAVYLCASSSGGRRQETQYFGPGTRLLVL.

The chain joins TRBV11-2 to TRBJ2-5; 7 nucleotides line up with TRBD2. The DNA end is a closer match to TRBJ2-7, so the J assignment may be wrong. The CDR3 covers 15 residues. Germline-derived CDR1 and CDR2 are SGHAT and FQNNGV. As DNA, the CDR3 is TGTGCCAGCAGCCTCGGTGGCGGGAGCTCCTACGAGCAGTACTTC. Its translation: CASSLGGGSSYEQYF.

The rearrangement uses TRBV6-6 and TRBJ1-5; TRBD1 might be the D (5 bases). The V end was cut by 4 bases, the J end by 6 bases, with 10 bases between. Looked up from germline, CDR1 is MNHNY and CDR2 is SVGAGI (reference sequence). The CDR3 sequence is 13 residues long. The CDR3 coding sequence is TGTGCCAGCAGTTCCCTTCAGGGTCAGCCCCAGCATTTT. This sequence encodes CASSSLQGQPQHF.

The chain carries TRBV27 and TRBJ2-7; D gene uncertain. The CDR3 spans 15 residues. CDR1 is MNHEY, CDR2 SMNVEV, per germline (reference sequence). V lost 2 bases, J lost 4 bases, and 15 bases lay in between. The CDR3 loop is CASSLGVAAPYEQYF. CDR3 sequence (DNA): TGTGCCAGCAGTTTAGGTGTTGCGGCACCTTACGAGCAGTACTTC.

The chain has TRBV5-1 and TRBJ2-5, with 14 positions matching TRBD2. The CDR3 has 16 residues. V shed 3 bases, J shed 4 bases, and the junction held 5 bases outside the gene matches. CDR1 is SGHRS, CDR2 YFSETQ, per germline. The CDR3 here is CASSYWGLAGAETQYF. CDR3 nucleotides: TGCGCCAGCAGCTATTGGGGACTAGCGGGAGCAGAGACCCAGTACTTC. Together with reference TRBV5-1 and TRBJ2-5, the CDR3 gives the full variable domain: KAGVTQTPRYLIKTRGQQVTLSCSPISGHRSVSWYQQTPGQGLQFLFEYFSETQRNKGNFPGRFSGRQFSNSRSEMNVSTLELGDSALYLCASSYWGLAGAETQYFGPGTRLLVL.

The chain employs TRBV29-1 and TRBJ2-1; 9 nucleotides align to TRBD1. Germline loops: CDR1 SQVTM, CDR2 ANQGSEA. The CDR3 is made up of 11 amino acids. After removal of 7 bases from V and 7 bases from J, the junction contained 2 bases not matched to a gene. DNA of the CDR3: TGCAGCGGGGACAGGGCGAATGAGCAGTTCTTC. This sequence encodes CSGDRANEQFF.

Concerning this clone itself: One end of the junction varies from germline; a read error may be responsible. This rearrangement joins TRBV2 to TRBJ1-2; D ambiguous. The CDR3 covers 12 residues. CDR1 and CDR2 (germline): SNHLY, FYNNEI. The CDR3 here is CASSYAPPRSSF. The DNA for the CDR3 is TGTGCCAGCAGTTACGCCCCTCCACGGTCGTCCTTC.

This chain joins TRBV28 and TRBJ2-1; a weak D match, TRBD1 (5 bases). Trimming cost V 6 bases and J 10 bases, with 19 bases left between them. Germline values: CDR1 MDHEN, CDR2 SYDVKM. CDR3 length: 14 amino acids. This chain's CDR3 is CASSAHQRGGEQFF. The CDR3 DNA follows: TGTGCCAGCAGCGCTCACCAAAGGGGTGGGGAGCAGTTCTTC.

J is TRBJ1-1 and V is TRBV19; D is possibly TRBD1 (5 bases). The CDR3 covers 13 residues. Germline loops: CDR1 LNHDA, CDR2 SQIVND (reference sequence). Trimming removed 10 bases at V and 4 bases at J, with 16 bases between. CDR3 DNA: TGTGCCACTCGGGACTCCCCGGGCACTGAAGCTTTCTTT. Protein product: CATRDSPGTEAFF.

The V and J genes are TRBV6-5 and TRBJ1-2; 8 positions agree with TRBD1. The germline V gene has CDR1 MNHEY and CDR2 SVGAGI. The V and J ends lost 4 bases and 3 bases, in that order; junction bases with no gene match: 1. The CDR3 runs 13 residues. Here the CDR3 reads CASSLTGDYGYTF. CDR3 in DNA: TGTGCCAGCAGTTTGACAGGGGACTATGGCTACACCTTC.

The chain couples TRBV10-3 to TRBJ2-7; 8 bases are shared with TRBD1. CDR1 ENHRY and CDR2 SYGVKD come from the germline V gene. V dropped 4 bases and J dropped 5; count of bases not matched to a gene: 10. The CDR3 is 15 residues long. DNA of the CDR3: TGTGCCATCAGTGGAACAGGGGGGAGAGGCCACGAGCAGTACTTC. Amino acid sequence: CAISGTGGRGHEQYF.

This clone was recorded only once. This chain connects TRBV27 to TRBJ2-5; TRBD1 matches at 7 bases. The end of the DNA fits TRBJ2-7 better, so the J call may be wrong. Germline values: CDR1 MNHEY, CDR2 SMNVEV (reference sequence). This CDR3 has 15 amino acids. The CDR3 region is CASSLVGQGVSEQYF. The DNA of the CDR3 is TGTGCCAGCAGTTTAGTCGGTCAGGGGGTGAGCGAGCAGTACTTC.